These T cell receptor beta chains were read from a single sample in a study of shared clonotypes between healthy human individuals. Libraries were prepared by immunoSEQ multiplex PCR; TCRdb keeps only in-frame clonotypes and omits some of them. Of about 800,000 clones listed, about 96% are singletons. Sequenced sample: naive CD8+ T cells sorted from blood. The receptors originated from a man aged 25-45 years in good health. The conserved cysteine and the conserved F or W are not part of the CDR3 here.

v_call,j_call,cdr3_aa
TRBV7-9,TRBJ2-3,ASSLAADRAGSTDTQY
TRBV27,TRBJ2-7,ASSFPGQTGYEQY
TRBV4-1,TRBJ1-1,ASSQAGRGRTEAF
TRBV7-9,TRBJ2-7,ASSLGDIYEQY
TRBV7-9,TRBJ1-1,ASSSPTDRANTEAF
TRBV29-1,TRBJ1-1,SVLTRAGQAEAF
TRBV5-1,TRBJ1-1,ASSLRGWYTEAF
TRBV13,TRBJ1-2,ASSTHRGDGYT
TRBV7-6,TRBJ2-2,ASSTRLAKNTGELF
TRBV5-1,TRBJ2-1,ASSEAGPYNEQF
TRBV15,TRBJ2-7,ATSRGPTDGIYEQY
TRBV7-9,TRBJ1-1,ASSLIEAEAF
TRBV27,TRBJ2-7,ASQLTEGSAYEQY
TRBV6-1,TRBJ1-2,ASSGLGQENYGYT
TRBV27,TRBJ2-7,ASSYRASGQSSYEQY
TRBV7-2,TRBJ2-3,ASSFPRGFSTDTQY
TRBV27,TRBJ2-4,ASSFRGNIQY
TRBV11-3,TRBJ2-1,ASSIRTSGVYNEQF
TRBV4-1,TRBJ1-5,ASSQVQGQPQH
TRBV4-1,TRBJ2-7,ASSQEPLAGAGEQY
TRBV2,TRBJ2-7,ASTPTQRGSYEQY
TRBV5-1,TRBJ2-1,ASSLRQGADNEQF
TRBV28,TRBJ2-7,ASSYGLADTYEQY
TRBV27,TRBJ2-7,ASSLSRRGSSYEQY
TRBV29-1,TRBJ2-1,SVGFDNEQF
TRBV10-3,TRBJ2-1,AIGDRAYNEQF
TRBV27,TRBJ1-2,ASSSGGEGYT
TRBV9,TRBJ1-1,ASSGGQALREAF
TRBV5-1,TRBJ2-1,ASRLDDAGLAGGVEQF
TRBV27,TRBJ1-1,ASGGVGLNTEAF
TRBV11-2,TRBJ2-5,ASGGAGLAPETQY
TRBV25-1,TRBJ2-7,ASRGRKSSYEQY
TRBV4-1,TRBJ1-2,ASSQVGYRGHGYT
TRBV15,TRBJ2-7,ATSPLPGQGLEQY
TRBV7-9,TRBJ2-1,ASSLINRDNEQF
TRBV5-6,TRBJ2-7,ASSLGQGPEQY
TRBV9,TRBJ2-1,ASSSRGEQF
TRBV7-9,TRBJ2-7,ASSNRLAGKYEQY
TRBV7-9,TRBJ1-4,ASSHTGTDEKLF
TRBV5-4,TRBJ1-1,ASSLERQVEAF